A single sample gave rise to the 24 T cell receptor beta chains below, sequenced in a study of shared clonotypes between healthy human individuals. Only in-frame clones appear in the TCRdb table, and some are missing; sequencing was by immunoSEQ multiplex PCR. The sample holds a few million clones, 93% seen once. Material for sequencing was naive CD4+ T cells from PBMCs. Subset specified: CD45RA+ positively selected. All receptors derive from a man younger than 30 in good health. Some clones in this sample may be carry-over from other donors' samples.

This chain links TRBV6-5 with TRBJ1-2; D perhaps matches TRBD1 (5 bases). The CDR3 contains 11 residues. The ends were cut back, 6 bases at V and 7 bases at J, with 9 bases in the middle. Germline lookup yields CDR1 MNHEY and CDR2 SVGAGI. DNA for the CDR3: TGTGCCAGCAGAGAAGACAGTGGCTACACCTTC. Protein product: CASREDSGYTF.

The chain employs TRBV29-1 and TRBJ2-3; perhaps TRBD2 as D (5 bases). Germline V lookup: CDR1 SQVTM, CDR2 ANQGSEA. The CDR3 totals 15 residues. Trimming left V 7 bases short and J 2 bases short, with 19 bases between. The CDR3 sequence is CSAAGLAGATDTQYF. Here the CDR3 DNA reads TGCAGCGCCGCCGGGTTGGCGGGTGCCACAGATACGCAGTATTTT.

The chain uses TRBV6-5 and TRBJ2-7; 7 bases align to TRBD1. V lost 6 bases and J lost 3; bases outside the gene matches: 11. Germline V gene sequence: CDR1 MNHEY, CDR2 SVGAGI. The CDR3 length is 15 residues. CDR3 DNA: TGTGCCAGCAGCAGACAGGGTTTCACAAACTACGAGCAGTACTTC. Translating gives CASSRQGFTNYEQYF.

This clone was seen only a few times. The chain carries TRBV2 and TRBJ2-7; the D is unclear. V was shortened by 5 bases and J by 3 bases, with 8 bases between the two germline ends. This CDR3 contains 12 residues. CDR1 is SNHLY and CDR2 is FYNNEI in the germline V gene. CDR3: CASSITRYEQYF. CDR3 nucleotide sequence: TGTGCCAGCAGTATCACTCGCTACGAGCAGTACTTC. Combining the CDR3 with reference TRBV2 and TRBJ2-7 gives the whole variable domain EPEVTQTPSHQVTQMGQEVILRCVPISNHLYFYWYRQILGQKVEFLVSFYNNEISEKSEIFDDQFSVERPDGSNFTLKIRSTKLEDSAMYFCASSITRYEQYFGPGTRLTVT.

In DNA form, the CDR3 reads TGTGCCAGCAGAGTATGGTCAGGAGATGGCTACACCTTC. Translation gives CASRVWSGDGYTF. The chain recombines TRBV28 with TRBJ1-2; D unresolved. V was clipped by 6 bases and J by 6 bases, with 14 bases between them. The CDR3 loop spans 13 amino acids. Germline V gives CDR1 MDHEN, CDR2 SYDVKM.

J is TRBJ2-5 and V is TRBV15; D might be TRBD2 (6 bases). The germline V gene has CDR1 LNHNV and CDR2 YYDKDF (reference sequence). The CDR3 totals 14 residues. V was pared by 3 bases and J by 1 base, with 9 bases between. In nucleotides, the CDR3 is TGTGCCACCAGCAGCGGGGGACTCCAAGAGACCCAGTACTTC. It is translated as CATSSGGLQETQYF.

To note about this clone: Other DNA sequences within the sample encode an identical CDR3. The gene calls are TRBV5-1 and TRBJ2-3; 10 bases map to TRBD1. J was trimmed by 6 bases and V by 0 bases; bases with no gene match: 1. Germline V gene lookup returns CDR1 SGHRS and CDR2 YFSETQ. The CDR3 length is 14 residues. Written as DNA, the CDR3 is TGCGCCAGCAGCTTGGGACAGGGGGCTGATACGCAGTATTTT. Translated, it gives CASSLGQGADTQYF.

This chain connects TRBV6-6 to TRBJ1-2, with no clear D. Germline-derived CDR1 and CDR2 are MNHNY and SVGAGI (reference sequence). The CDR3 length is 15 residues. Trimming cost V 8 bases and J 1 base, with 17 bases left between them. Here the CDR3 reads CASRLLGEVNYGYTF. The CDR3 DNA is TGTGCCAGCCGGCTCCTAGGTGAGGTTAACTATGGCTACACCTTC.

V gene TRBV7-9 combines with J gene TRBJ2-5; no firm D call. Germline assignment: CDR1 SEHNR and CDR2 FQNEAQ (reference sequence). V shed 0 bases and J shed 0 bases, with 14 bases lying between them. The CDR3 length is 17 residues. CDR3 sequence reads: CASSLARGQTYQETQYF. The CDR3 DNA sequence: TGTGCCAGCAGCTTAGCCCGTGGTCAGACGTACCAAGAGACCCAGTACTTC.

The CDR3 spells CASSLGWLAGSTDTQYF. The CDR3 DNA follows: TGCGCCAGCAGCTTGGGTTGGCTAGCGGGCAGCACAGATACGCAGTATTTT. The V call is TRBV5-1, the J call TRBJ2-3; 8 bases map to TRBD2. V lost 0 bases to trimming and J lost 0 bases; unmatched junction nucleotides: 6. Germline V gene sequence: CDR1 SGHRS, CDR2 YFSETQ. CDR3 size: 17 residues.

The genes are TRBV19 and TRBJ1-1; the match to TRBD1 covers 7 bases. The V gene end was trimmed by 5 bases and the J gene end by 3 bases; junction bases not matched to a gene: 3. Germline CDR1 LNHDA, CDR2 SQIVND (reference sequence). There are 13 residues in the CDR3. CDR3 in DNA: TGTGCCAGTAGTGCTCAGGGGGACACTGAAGCTTTCTTT. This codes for CASSAQGDTEAFF.

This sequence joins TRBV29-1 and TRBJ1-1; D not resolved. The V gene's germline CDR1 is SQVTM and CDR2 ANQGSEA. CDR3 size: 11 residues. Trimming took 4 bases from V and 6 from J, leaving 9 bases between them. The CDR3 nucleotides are TGCAGCGTTGGGAGTTGGGCTGAAGCTTTCTTT. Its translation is CSVGSWAEAFF.

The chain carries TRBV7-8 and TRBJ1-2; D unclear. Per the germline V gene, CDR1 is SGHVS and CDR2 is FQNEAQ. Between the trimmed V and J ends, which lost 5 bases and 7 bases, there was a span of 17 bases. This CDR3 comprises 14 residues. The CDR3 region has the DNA TGTGCCAGCAGCCGCGTCGGAGCCACCCTTGGCTACACCTTC. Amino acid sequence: CASSRVGATLGYTF.

The CDR3 DNA is TGCGCCAGCAGCTTCGGGGGAGCGGGAGGTATTACCGGGGAGCTGTTTTTT. Its translation is CASSFGGAGGITGELFF. The chain has TRBV5-1 and TRBJ2-2; 9 bases are a match to TRBD2. This CDR3 has 17 amino acids. The trim removed 2 bases at V and 5 bases at J, leaving 10 bases unmatched. Germline CDR1 SGHRS, CDR2 YFSETQ.

The CDR3 loop is CASSWGGSYGYTF. The CDR3 nucleotides read TGTGCCAGCAGTTGGGGCGGCAGCTATGGCTACACCTTC. The V and J genes are TRBV28 and TRBJ1-2; tentative D call: TRBD1 (5 bases). CDR1 is MDHEN and CDR2 is SYDVKM in the germline V gene. V was trimmed by 4 bases and J by 4 bases, leaving 10 bases between them. The length of the CDR3 is 13 residues.

The chain's CDR3 is CASSRSTEAFF. CDR3 DNA: TGTGCCAGCTCGAGGTCCACTGAAGCTTTCTTT. The chain has TRBV2 and TRBJ1-1; D gene ambiguous. V lost 8 bases to trimming and J lost 4 bases, with 8 bases between them. Germline-derived CDR1 and CDR2 are SNHLY and FYNNEI. CDR3 length: 11 amino acids. Supplemented by reference TRBV2 and TRBJ1-1, the full variable domain reads EPEVTQTPSHQVTQMGQEVILRCVPISNHLYFYWYRQILGQKVEFLVSFYNNEISEKSEIFDDQFSVERPDGSNFTLKIRSTKLEDSAMYFCASSRSTEAFFGQGTRLTVV.

This chain's CDR3 is CASSPRSGDTEAFF. The CDR3 DNA follows: TGTGCCAGCTCACCACGTAGTGGGGACACTGAAGCTTTCTTT. This sequence joins TRBV18 and TRBJ1-1, with no clear D. This CDR3 region has 14 residues. V was cut by 1 base and J by 3 bases, with 9 bases left in between. CDR1 is KGHSH and CDR2 is LQKENI in the germline V gene.

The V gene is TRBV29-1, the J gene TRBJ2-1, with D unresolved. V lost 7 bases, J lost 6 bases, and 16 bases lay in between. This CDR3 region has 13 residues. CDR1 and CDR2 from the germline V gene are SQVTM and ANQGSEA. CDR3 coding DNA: TGCAGCGCTCCAATGCAATTGTTCAATGAGCAGTTCTTC. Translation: CSAPMQLFNEQFF.

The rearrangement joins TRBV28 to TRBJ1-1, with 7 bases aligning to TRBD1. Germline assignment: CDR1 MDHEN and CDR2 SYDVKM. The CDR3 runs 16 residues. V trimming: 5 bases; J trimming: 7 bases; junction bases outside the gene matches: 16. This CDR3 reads CASSRQGPRVMGEAFF. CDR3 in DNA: TGTGCCAGCAGTAGACAGGGACCCCGCGTTATGGGTGAAGCTTTCTTT.

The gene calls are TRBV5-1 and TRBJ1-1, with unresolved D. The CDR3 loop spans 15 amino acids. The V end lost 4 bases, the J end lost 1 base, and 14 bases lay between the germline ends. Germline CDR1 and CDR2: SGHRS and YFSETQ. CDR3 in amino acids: CASSENSGENTEAFF. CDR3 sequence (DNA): TGCGCCAGCAGCGAAAACAGCGGGGAGAACACTGAAGCTTTCTTT.

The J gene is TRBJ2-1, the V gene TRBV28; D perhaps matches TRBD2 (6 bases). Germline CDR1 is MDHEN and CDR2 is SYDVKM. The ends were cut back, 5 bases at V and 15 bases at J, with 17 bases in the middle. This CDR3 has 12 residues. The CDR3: CASSPPRSGPFF. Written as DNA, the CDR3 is TGTGCCAGCAGTCCGCCTAGGAGCGGGCCGTTCTTC.

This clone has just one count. This CDR3 reads CASSYGRAGDVTQYF. The CDR3 region has the DNA TGTGCCAGCAGTTATGGGAGGGCGGGAGACGTGACCCAGTACTTC. The chain recombines TRBV5-6 with TRBJ2-5; 7 nucleotides align to TRBD2. CDR1 and CDR2 (germline): SGHDT, YYEEEE. The length of the CDR3 is 15 residues. The ends lost 5 bases at V and 7 bases at J; junction bases unmatched: 14.

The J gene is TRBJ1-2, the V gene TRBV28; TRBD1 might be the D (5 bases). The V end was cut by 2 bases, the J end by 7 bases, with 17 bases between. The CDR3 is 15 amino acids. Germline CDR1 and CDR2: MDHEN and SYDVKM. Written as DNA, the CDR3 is TGTGCCAGCAGTTTAAGGCGGGGGAGATCTGGTGGCTACACCTTC. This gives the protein CASSLRRGRSGGYTF.

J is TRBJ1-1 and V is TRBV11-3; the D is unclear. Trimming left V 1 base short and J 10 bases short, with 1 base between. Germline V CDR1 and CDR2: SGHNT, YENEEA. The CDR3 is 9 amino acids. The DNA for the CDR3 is TGTGCCAGCAGCTTAGTAGCTTTCTTT. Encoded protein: CASSLVAFF.